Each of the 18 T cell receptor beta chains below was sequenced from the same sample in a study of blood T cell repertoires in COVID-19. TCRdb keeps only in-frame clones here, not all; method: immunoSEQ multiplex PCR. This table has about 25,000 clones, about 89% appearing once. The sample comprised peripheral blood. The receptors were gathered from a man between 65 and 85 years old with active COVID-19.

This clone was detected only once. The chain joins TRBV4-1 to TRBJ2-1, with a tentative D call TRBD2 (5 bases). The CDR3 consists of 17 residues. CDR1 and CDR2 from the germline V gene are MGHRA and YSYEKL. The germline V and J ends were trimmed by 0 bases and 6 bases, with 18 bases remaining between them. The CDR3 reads CASSQESRDYRINEQFF. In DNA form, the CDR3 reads TGCGCCAGCAGCCAAGAGAGCCGAGACTACCGGATCAATGAGCAGTTCTTC.

The CDR3 spells CASSIGQAAGYTF. The CDR3 DNA reads TGTGCCAGCAGCATCGGACAGGCCGCTGGCTACACCTTC. The V and J genes are TRBV6-2 or TRBV6-3 and TRBJ1-2, with 7 bases lining up with TRBD1. Germline V gene data show CDR1 as MNHEY and CDR2 as SVGEGT. This CDR3 region has 13 residues. Trimming took 6 bases from V and 7 from J; bases not matched to a gene: 8.

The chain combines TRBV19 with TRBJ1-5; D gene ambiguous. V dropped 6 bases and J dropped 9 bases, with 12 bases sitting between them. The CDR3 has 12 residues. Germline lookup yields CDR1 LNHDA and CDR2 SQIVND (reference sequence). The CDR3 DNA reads TGTGCCAGTAGCCCCGGGCGGGGGCCCCAGCATTTT. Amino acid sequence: CASSPGRGPQHF.

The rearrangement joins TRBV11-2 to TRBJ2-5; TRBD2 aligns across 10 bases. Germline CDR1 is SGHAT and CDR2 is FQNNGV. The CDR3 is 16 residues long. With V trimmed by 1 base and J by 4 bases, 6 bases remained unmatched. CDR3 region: CASSLVPAGGRETQYF. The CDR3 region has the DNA TGTGCCAGCAGCTTAGTTCCAGCGGGGGGGCGAGAGACCCAGTACTTC.

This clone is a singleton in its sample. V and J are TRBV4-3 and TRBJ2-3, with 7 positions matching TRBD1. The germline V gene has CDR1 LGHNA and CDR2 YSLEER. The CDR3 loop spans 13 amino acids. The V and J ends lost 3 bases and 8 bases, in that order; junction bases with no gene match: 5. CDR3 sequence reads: CASSQRGQGTQYF. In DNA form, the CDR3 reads TGCGCCAGCAGCCAGAGGGGGCAGGGTACGCAGTATTTT.

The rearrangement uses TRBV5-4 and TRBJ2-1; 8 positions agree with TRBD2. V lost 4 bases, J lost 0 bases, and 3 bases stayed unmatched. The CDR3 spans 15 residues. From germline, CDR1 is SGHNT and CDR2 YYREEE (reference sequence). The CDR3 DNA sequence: TGTGCCAGCAGCCCGGGGGGGGCCTCCTACAATGAGCAGTTCTTC. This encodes CASSPGGASYNEQFF. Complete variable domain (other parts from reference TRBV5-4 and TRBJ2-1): ETGVTQSPTHLIKTRGQQVTLRCSSQSGHNTVSWYQQALGQGPQFIFQYYREEENGRGNFPPRFSGLQFPNYSSELNVNALELDDSALYLCASSPGGASYNEQFFGPGTRLTVL.

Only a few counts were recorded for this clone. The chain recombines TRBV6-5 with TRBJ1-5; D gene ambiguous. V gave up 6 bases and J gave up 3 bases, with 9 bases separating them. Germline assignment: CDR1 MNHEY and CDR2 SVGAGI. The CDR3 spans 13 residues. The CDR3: CASSSQANQPQHF. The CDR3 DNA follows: TGTGCCAGCAGCTCCCAGGCCAATCAGCCCCAGCATTTT.

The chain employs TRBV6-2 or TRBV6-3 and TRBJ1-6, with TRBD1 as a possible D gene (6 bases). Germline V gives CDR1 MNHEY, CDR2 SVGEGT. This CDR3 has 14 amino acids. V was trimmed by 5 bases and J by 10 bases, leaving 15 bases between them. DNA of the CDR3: TGTGCCAGCAGTCAGCCCCAGGGGAACTCACCCCTCCACTTT. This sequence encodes CASSQPQGNSPLHF.

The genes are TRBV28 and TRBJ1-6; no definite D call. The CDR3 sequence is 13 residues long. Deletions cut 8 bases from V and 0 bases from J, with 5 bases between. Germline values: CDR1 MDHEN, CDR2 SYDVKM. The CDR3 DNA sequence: TGTGCCAGCTTGAGCTCCTATAATTCACCCCTCCACTTT. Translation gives CASLSSYNSPLHF.

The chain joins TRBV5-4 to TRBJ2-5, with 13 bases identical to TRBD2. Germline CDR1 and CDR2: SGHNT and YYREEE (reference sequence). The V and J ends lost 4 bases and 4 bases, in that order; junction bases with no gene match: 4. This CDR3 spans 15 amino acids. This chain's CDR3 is CASSPGTSGVETQYF. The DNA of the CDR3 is TGTGCCAGCAGCCCGGGGACTAGCGGGGTAGAGACCCAGTACTTC.

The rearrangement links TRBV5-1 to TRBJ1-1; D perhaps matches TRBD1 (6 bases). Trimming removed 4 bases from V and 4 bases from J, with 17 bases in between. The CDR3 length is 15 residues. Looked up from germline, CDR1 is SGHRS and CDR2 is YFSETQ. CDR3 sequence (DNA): TGCGCCAGCAGCGCGACAGGAGGTGAGGGCACTGAAGCTTTCTTT. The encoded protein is CASSATGGEGTEAFF.

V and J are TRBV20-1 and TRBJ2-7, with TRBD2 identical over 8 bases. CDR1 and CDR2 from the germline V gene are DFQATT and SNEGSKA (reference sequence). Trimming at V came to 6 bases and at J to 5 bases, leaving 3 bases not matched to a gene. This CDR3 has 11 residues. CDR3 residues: CSATSGHEQYF. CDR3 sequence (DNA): TGCAGTGCCACTAGCGGACACGAGCAGTACTTC.

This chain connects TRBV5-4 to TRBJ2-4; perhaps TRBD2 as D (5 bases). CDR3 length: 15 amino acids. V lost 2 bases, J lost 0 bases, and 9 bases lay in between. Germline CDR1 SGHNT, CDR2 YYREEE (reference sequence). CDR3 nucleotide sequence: TGTGCCAGCAGCTTCGGGGTTGGAGCCAAAAACATTCAGTACTTC. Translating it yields CASSFGVGAKNIQYF. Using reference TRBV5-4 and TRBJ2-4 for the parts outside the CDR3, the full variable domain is ETGVTQSPTHLIKTRGQQVTLRCSSQSGHNTVSWYQQALGQGPQFIFQYYREEENGRGNFPPRFSGLQFPNYSSELNVNALELDDSALYLCASSFGVGAKNIQYFGAGTRLSVL.

CDR3 coding DNA: TGTGCCAGCATCATGAGGACGGGAGGCACTGAAGCTTTCTTT. Translation: CASIMRTGGTEAFF. The chain has TRBV27 and TRBJ1-1, with no clear D. The CDR3 runs 14 residues. Trimming shortened V by 7 bases and J by 4 bases, and 16 bases separated the two germline ends. The germline CDR1 and CDR2 sequences are MNHEY and SMNVEV (reference sequence).

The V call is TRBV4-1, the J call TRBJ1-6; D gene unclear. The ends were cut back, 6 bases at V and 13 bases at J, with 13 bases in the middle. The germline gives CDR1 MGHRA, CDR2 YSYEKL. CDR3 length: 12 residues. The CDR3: CASSRDPGPLHF. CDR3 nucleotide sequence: TGCGCCAGCAGTCGAGATCCGGGGCCCCTCCACTTT.

The DNA of the CDR3 is TGTGCCAGCAGCGTAGGCGCTACGGGGGGTGAGCAGTTCTTC. Translated, it gives CASSVGATGGEQFF. This chain joins TRBV9 and TRBJ2-1, with TRBD2 matching over 7 bases. Looked up from germline, CDR1 is SGDLS and CDR2 is YYNGEE. CDR3 size: 14 residues. V lost 0 bases and J lost 9; bases outside the gene matches: 6.

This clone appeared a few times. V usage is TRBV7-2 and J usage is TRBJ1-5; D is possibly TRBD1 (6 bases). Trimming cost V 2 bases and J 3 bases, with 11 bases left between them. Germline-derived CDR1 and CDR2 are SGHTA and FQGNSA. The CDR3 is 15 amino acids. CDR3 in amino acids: CASSLRGGDNQPQHF. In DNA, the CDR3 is TGTGCCAGCAGCTTAAGGGGGGGTGACAATCAGCCCCAGCATTTT.

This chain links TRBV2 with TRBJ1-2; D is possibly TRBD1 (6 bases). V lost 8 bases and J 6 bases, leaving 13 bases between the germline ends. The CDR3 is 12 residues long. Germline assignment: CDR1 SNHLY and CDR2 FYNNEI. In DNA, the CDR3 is TGTGCCAGCGGTAAGACAGGAGATGGCTACACCTTC. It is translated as CASGKTGDGYTF.